This T cell receptor beta chain was captured by sequencing in a study of liver allograft versus peripheral blood T cells (dated by TCRdb to 2019 to 2021). Looking at the study overall: The study compared T cell receptor repertoires found within transplanted livers against repertoires in the peripheral blood of liver transplant recipients. Here is what the overall study found, with its caveats: T cell receptor repertoires inside liver allografts were reported to differ from those detected in peripheral blood.

The CDR3, from cysteine to phenylalanine, totals 17 residues. Just the 51-base CDR3 DNA is kept, in frame starting at base 1. CDR1 and CDR2 were assigned from the germline V gene as MNHEY and SVGAGI. V is reduced by 0 bases and J by 0 bases, leaving a spacing of 14 bases between them. Sequencing was carried out with an Illumina MiSeq. The public reads were reanalyzed by TCRdb: fastp trimming at Q25, MiXCR alignment, in-frame beta chains only. CDR3 protein sequences are deduplicated, and each keeps its most common genes and DNA. The sample table lists about 3,000 distinct CDR3 sequences, about 14% of them with a count of one. The top ten clonotypes cover 35% to 45% of the sample. This clonotype is labeled medium-sized (0.01 to 0.1%). This receptor's antigen is unknown. Base qualities are missing; no much larger clone stands one base away.

This clonotype originated in a human patient who had a liver transplant. Following a transplant, a fraction of the T cells may be traceable to the graft donor. The V and J genes are TRBV6-5 and TRBJ1-1, and perhaps TRBD1 as D gene, on 5 matching bases. The CDR3 protein is CASSYSSRRGVNTEAFF. The DNA sequence is TGTGCCAGCAGTTACTCGAGCAGGAGAGGGGTGAACACTGAAGCTTTCTTT.